The 24 T cell receptor beta chains in this list originate from one sample, sequenced in a study of response to subunit inactivated influenza vaccine. TCRdb re-derived calls from the RT-PCR reads in MiXCR, one entry per CDR3 protein. Of 800,000 or so distinct CDR3 sequences listed, 21% are singletons. The sequencing here drew on PBMCs from blood, taken more than 4 days after vaccination. The receptor set was obtained from a man aged 45 to 65 who received an inactivated influenza vaccine.

V is TRBV20-1 and J is TRBJ2-3; 8 bases match TRBD2. Germline lookup yields CDR1 DFQATT and CDR2 SNEGSKA (reference sequence). The CDR3 length is 14 residues. V lost 6 bases, J lost 0 bases, and 5 bases stayed unmatched. In DNA form, the CDR3 reads TGCAGTGCCGGACTAGCCTTTAGCACAGATACGCAGTATTTT. Translating gives CSAGLAFSTDTQYF.

A few counts support this clonotype. The V call is TRBV2, the J call TRBJ2-7; tentative D call: TRBD1 (6 bases). The CDR3 totals 12 residues. Trimming took off 10 bases at V and 3 bases at J, with 13 bases between the two ends. CDR1 and CDR2 (germline): SNHLY, FYNNEI. CDR3: CATQGSVYEQYF. The CDR3 DNA sequence: TGTGCCACACAGGGTTCGGTCTACGAGCAGTACTTC.

V gene TRBV20-1 combines with J gene TRBJ1-1, with D possibly matching TRBD1 (6 bases). Deletions cut 3 bases from V and 3 bases from J, with 14 bases between. The CDR3 spans 14 residues. Germline V gene sequence: CDR1 DFQATT, CDR2 SNEGSKA (reference sequence). CDR3 residues: CSARPKGVDTEAFF. For the CDR3, the DNA is TGCAGTGCTAGGCCCAAGGGGGTAGACACTGAAGCTTTCTTT.

This clonotype was detected a few times. V and J are TRBV5-1 and TRBJ2-7; D possibly corresponds to TRBD2 (6 bases). Trimming took 4 bases from V and 4 from J, leaving 18 bases between them. From germline, CDR1 is SGHRS and CDR2 YFSETQ. The CDR3 contains 15 residues. CDR3 in DNA: TGCGCCAGCAGCCTAACCGGGACTCTGTCTTACGAGCAGTACTTC. It encodes CASSLTGTLSYEQYF.

The rearrangement uses TRBV4-3 and TRBJ2-7; D unresolved. This CDR3 contains 14 residues. Germline assignment: CDR1 LGHNA and CDR2 YSLEER. Trimming removed 0 bases from V and 6 bases from J, with 12 bases in between. CDR3 coding DNA: TGCGCCAGCAGCCAAGACAGGTCAGTTGCCGAGCAGTACTTC. Residues: CASSQDRSVAEQYF.

For this clonotype: One end of the junction fails to match germline, which may point to a read error. The rearrangement joins TRBV24-1 to TRBJ2-1, with D tentatively TRBD1 (8 bases). Germline values: CDR1 KGHDR, CDR2 SFDVKD. The CDR3 length is 15 residues. CDR3 nucleotides: TGTGCCACCCTCCCTGAGGACAGGGACTACAATGAGCGGTTCTTC. Translation gives CATLPEDRDYNERFF.

This sequence joins TRBV5-1 and TRBJ2-7; the D gene is possibly TRBD1 (6 bases). Germline CDR1 and CDR2: SGHRS and YFSETQ. The V end lost 5 bases, the J end lost 9 bases, and 21 bases lay between the germline ends. This CDR3 has 14 amino acids. The CDR3 sequence: CASSIRGQIERQYF. The CDR3 bases are TGCGCCAGCAGTATAAGGGGACAAATCGAACGGCAGTACTTC.

The chain uses TRBV19 and TRBJ2-1; 8 bases are a match to TRBD2. CDR1 and CDR2 (germline): LNHDA, SQIVND (reference sequence). This CDR3 is 17 amino acids long. The V gene end was trimmed by 6 bases and the J gene end by 4 bases; junction bases not matched to a gene: 14. The CDR3 sequence: CASRITSGGPRYNEQFF. The DNA for the CDR3 is TGTGCCAGTAGGATCACTAGCGGTGGGCCGAGGTACAATGAGCAGTTCTTC.

V and J are TRBV24-1 and TRBJ1-1; no clear D. V lost 2 bases and J lost 5, with 8 bases in between. Germline V gene lookup returns CDR1 KGHDR and CDR2 SFDVKD. The CDR3 loop spans 13 amino acids. The CDR3 bases are TGTGCCACCAGTGATTACCCGGGGACTGAAGCTTTCTTT. This codes for CATSDYPGTEAFF.

The chain has TRBV20-1 and TRBJ2-2, with 7 bases lining up with TRBD2. J was trimmed by 4 bases and V by 0 bases; bases with no gene match: 8. This CDR3 contains 16 residues. CDR1 and CDR2 (germline): DFQATT, SNEGSKA (reference sequence). CDR3 bases: TGCAGTGCTAGAGATAGCAGAGGCGGGGGCACCGGGGAGCTGTTTTTT. Its translation is CSARDSRGGGTGELFF.

J is TRBJ2-3 and V is TRBV5-1; 7 nucleotides agree with TRBD2. The CDR3 spans 14 residues. The J segment lost 2 bases and the V segment lost 0 bases, leaving 0 bases of the junction unmatched. CDR1 and CDR2 (germline): SGHRS, YFSETQ. The chain's CDR3 is CASSLGDYTDTQYF. DNA of the CDR3: TGCGCCAGCAGCTTGGGGGACTACACAGATACGCAGTATTTT.

The genes are TRBV28 and TRBJ2-5; D might be TRBD1 or TRBD2, each matching 5 bases. Germline loops: CDR1 MDHEN, CDR2 SYDVKM. The CDR3 has 15 amino acids. V lost 5 bases, J lost 1 base, and 14 bases lay in between. The chain's CDR3 is CASSPRGGFQETQYF. For the CDR3, the DNA is TGTGCCAGCAGTCCTCGGGGCGGGTTCCAAGAGACCCAGTACTTC.

The V gene is TRBV4-1, the J gene TRBJ1-2, with 9 bases matching TRBD1. This CDR3 has 15 residues. Trimming at V came to 2 bases and at J to 5 bases, leaving 6 bases not matched to a gene. The V gene's germline CDR1 is MGHRA and CDR2 YSYEKL. CDR3: CASSQTGGARYGYTF. The CDR3 DNA reads as TGCGCCAGCAGCCAAACAGGGGGCGCGAGGTATGGCTACACCTTC.

The V call is TRBV6-1, the J call TRBJ1-1; D call uncertain. Trimming left V 6 bases short and J 1 base short, with 12 bases between. Germline V gene sequence: CDR1 MNHNS, CDR2 SASEGT. This CDR3 is built from 14 residues. Here the CDR3 DNA reads TGTGCCAGCAGCAACCGACGGGCGAACACTGAAGCTTTCTTT. It translates to CASSNRRANTEAFF.

At least ten counts were recorded for this clonotype. The CDR3 sequence is CASSQGTILAKNIQYF. The CDR3 nucleotides read TGCGCCAGCAGCCAAGGGACTATCCTCGCCAAAAACATTCAGTACTTC. The chain joins TRBV4-3 to TRBJ2-4, with D maybe TRBD2 (6 bases). This CDR3 comprises 16 residues. The V gene's germline CDR1 is LGHNA and CDR2 YSLEER. V lost 1 base, J lost 1 base, and 11 bases lay in between.

J is TRBJ2-5 and V is TRBV24-1; TRBD1 agrees at 10 bases. Losses at the gene ends were 4 bases for V and 4 bases for J; bases not matched to a gene: 5. Germline V lookup: CDR1 KGHDR, CDR2 SFDVKD. The CDR3 runs 15 residues. Here the CDR3 DNA reads TGTGCCACCAGTGAGCAGGGGACAGGGGCAGAGACCCAGTACTTC. Its translation: CATSEQGTGAETQYF.

DNA for the CDR3: TGCGCCAGCAGCCAAGTTCCAAACGCCGTTGGGCCCCAGCATTTT. Protein product: CASSQVPNAVGPQHF. The chain has TRBV4-1 and TRBJ1-5, with D hard to call. The V end lost 1 base, the J end lost 9 bases, and 16 bases lay between the germline ends. Per germline, CDR1 MGHRA and CDR2 YSYEKL. This CDR3 is built from 15 residues.

The genes are TRBV7-9 and TRBJ2-1; a weak D match, TRBD2 (5 bases). V lost 1 base and J lost 14, with 15 bases in between. The CDR3 totals 13 residues. Looked up from germline, CDR1 is SEHNR and CDR2 is FQNEAQ (reference sequence). The chain's CDR3 is CASSLEGIGEEFF. In DNA form, the CDR3 reads TGTGCCAGCAGCTTAGAAGGGATCGGGGAAGAGTTCTTC.

There are many counts of this clonotype. The chain employs TRBV5-6 and TRBJ2-7, with no clear D. The CDR3 has 12 residues. Trimming removed 0 bases from V and 2 bases from J, with 3 bases in between. The germline V gene has CDR1 SGHDT and CDR2 YYEEEE. The CDR3 is CASSLETYEQYF. The CDR3 DNA sequence: TGTGCCAGCAGCTTGGAAACCTACGAGCAGTACTTC.

This clonotype was counted between two and nine times. The chain combines TRBV7-9 with TRBJ2-1; D gene ambiguous. Trimming took off 7 bases at V and 9 bases at J, with 10 bases between the two ends. Germline-derived CDR1 and CDR2 are SEHNR and FQNEAQ (reference sequence). This CDR3 region has 11 residues. Written as DNA, the CDR3 is TGTGCCAGCACCCGAGGCAGTGAGCAGTTCTTC. Residues: CASTRGSEQFF. Looking up the rest from reference TRBV7-9 and TRBJ2-1 gives the full variable domain: DTGVSQNPRHKITKRGQNVTFRCDPISEHNRLYWYRQTLGQGPEFLTYFQNEAQLEKSRLLSDRFSAERPKGSFSTLEIQRTEQGDSAMYLCASTRGSEQFFGPGTRLTVL.

This clonotype was counted between two and nine times. The chain employs TRBV7-7 and TRBJ2-1; 8 bases fit TRBD2. The CDR3 covers 16 residues. The V and J ends lost 4 bases and 7 bases, in that order; junction bases with no gene match: 12. Germline CDR1 is SSHAT and CDR2 is FNYEAQ (reference sequence). The CDR3 DNA follows: TGTGCCAGCAGCTCCAAACCCGGGACTAGTGGGAATGAGCAGTTCTTC. It yields the protein CASSSKPGTSGNEQFF.

This rearrangement joins TRBV3-1 to TRBJ1-6; tentative D call: TRBD1 (5 bases). The germline V and J ends were trimmed by 4 bases and 8 bases, with 18 bases remaining between them. From germline, CDR1 is LGHDT and CDR2 YNNKEL (reference sequence). The CDR3 is made up of 16 amino acids. The CDR3 loop is CASSPNLGGVYSPLHF. In DNA, the CDR3 is TGTGCCAGCAGCCCCAACCTGGGGGGGGTTTATTCACCCCTCCACTTT.

This clonotype was recorded many times. The chain is built from TRBV11-2 and TRBJ2-1; 10 bases align to TRBD2. The V segment lost 8 bases and the J segment 6 bases; nucleotides outside the gene matches: 7. Germline loops: CDR1 SGHAT, CDR2 FQNNGV. The CDR3 totals 14 residues. CDR3 nucleotide sequence: TGTGCCAGCCGGGAACTAGCGGGAAGCAATGAGCAGTTCTTC. As protein: CASRELAGSNEQFF.

The V call is TRBV12-3 or TRBV12-4, the J call TRBJ1-2, with a possible D match to TRBD1 (5 bases). V was trimmed by 1 base and J by 12 bases, leaving 18 bases between them. CDR3 size: 14 residues. CDR3 in amino acids: CASSLGRQILRDTF. The DNA of the CDR3 is TGTGCCAGCAGTTTAGGGAGACAGATTCTTCGAGACACCTTC.